The clone carrying this TCR beta chain was seen just once. The antigen remains undetermined. This sample is part of a study of pediatric ulcerative colitis. Study-level results: Acute severe colitis showed lower rectal diversity from clonal expansions.

The survey-level immunoSEQ assay was used. Here immunoSEQ multiplex PCR was the method, and the copy in TCRdb shows in-frame clones only, minus some. This sample carries over 35,000 clones, around 78% of them seen once, and the ten largest clones take approximately 25%. Germline lookup yields CDR1 SGHTS and CDR2 YDEGEE. This CDR3 is built from 13 residues. V lost 2 bases and J lost 2, with 7 bases in between. The sequence came from a girl between 5 and 17 years old with moderate ulcerative colitis. V usage is TRBV5-8 and J usage is TRBJ1-1, with no clear D. The sequenced sample consisted of blood. CDR3 in DNA: TGTGCCAGCAGCTTTGTCCTCAACACTGAAGCTTTCTTT. Protein product: CASSFVLNTEAFF.